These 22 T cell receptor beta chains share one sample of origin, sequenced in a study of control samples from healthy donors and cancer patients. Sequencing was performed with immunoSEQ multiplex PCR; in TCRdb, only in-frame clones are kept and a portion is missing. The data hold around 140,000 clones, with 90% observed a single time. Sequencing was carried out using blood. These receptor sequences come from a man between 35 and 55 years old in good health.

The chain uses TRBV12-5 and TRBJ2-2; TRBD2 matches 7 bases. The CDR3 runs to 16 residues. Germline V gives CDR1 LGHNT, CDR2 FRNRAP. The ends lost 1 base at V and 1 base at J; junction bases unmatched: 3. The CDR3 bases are TGTGCTAGTGGTTTGGGAGCTAGCGGGAACACCGGGGAGCTGTTTTTT. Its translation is CASGLGASGNTGELFF.

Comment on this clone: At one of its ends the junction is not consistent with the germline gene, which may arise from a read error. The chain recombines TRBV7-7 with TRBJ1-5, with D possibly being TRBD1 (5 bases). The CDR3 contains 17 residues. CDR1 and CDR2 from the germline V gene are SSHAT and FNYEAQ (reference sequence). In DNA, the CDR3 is TGTGCTAGCAGCTCAGCTAATTGGGACGCTGGCAATCAGCCCCAGCATTTT. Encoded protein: CASSSANWDAGNQPQHF.

CDR3 sequence: CASSSISGYADTQYF. The DNA for the CDR3 is TGCGCCAGCAGCTCCATAAGCGGGTACGCAGATACGCAGTATTTT. The chain recombines TRBV5-1 with TRBJ2-3, with D perhaps TRBD2 (6 bases). Germline V gives CDR1 SGHRS, CDR2 YFSETQ. V lost 3 bases, J lost 4 bases, and 15 bases lay in between. CDR3 length equals 15 residues.

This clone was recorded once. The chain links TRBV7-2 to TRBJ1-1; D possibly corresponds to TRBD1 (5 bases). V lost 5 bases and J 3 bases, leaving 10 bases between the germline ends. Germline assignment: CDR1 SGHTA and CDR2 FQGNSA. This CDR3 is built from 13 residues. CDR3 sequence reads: CASSRGRYTEAFF. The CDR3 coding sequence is TGTGCCAGCAGCAGGGGACGGTACACTGAAGCTTTCTTT.

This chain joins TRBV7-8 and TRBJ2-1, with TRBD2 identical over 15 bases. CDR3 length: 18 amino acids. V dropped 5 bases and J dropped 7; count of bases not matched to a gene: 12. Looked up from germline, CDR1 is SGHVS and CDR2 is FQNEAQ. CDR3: CASSPTGLAGGAENEQFF. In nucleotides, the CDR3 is TGTGCCAGCAGCCCCACCGGACTAGCGGGGGGGGCGGAAAATGAGCAGTTCTTC.

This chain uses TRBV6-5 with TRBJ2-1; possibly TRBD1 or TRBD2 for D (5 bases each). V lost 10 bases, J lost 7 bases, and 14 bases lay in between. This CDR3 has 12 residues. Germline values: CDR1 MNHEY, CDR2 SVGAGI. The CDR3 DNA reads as TGTGCCACAGGGACGTCAGGGAATGAGCAGTTCTTC. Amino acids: CATGTSGNEQFF.

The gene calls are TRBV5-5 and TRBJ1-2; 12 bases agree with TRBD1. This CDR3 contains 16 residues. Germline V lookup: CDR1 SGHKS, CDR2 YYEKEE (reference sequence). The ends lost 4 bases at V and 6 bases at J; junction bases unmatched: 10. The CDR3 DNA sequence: TGTGCCAGCAGCCCGGTCCCGGGACAGGGGGCGGATGGCTACACCTTC. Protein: CASSPVPGQGADGYTF. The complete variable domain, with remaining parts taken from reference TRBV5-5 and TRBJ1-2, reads DAGVTQSPTHLIKTRGQQVTLRCSPISGHKSVSWYQQVLGQGPQFIFQYYEKEERGRGNFPDRFSARQFPNYSSELNVNALLLGDSALYLCASSPVPGQGADGYTFGSGTRLTVV.

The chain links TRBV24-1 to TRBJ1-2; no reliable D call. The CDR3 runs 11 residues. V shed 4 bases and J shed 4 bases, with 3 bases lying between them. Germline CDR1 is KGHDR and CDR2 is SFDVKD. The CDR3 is CATSDPYGYTF. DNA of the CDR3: TGTGCCACCAGTGACCCCTATGGCTACACCTTC.

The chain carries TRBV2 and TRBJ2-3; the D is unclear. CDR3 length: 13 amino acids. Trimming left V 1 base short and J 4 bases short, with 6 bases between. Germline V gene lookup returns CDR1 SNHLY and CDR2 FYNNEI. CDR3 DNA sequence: TGTGCCAGCAGTGAAGACTCCGCAGATACGCAGTATTTT. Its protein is CASSEDSADTQYF.

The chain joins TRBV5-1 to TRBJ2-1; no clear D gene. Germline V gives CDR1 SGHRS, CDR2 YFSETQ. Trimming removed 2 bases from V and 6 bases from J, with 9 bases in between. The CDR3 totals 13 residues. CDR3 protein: CASSFMDGNEQFF. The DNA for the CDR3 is TGCGCCAGCAGCTTCATGGATGGCAATGAGCAGTTCTTC.

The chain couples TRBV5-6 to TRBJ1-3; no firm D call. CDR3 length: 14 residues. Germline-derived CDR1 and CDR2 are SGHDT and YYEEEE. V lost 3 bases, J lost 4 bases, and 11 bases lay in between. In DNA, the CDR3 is TGTGCCAGCAGCTCCAGGCGCGGGGGAAACACCATATATTTT. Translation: CASSSRRGGNTIYF.

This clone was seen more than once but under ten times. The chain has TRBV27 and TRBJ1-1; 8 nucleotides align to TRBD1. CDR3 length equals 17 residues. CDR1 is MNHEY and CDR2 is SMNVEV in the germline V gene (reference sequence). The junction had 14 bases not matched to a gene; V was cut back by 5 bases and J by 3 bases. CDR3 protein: CASSPLADRAWDTEAFF. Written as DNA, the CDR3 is TGTGCCAGCAGTCCCTTGGCGGACAGGGCATGGGACACTGAAGCTTTCTTT.

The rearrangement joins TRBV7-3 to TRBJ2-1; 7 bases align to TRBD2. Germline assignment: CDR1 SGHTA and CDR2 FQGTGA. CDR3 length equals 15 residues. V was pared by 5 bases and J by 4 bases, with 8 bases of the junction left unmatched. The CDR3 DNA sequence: TGTGCCAGCAGCCCCTCGACCGGGGGGTACAATGAGCAGTTCTTC. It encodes CASSPSTGGYNEQFF.

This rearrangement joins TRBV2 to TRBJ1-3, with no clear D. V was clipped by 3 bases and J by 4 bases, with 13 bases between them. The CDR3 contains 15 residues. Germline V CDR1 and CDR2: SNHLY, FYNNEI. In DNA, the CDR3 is TGTGCCAGCAGTGATCAGACCCTAACGGGAAACACCATATATTTT. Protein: CASSDQTLTGNTIYF.

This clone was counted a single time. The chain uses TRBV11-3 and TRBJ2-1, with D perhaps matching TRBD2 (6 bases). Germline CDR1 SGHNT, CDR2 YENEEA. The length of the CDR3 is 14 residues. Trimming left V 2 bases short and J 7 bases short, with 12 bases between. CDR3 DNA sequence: TGTGCCAGCAGCTTAATCCCTGGGACTAATGAGCAGTTCTTC. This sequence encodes CASSLIPGTNEQFF.

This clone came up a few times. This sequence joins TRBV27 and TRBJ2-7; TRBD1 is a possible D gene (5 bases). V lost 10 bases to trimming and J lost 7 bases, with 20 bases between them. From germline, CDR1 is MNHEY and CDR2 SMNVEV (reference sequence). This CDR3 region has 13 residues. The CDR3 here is CATYQGRKGEQYF. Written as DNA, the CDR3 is TGTGCCACCTACCAGGGCAGAAAAGGAGAGCAGTACTTC.

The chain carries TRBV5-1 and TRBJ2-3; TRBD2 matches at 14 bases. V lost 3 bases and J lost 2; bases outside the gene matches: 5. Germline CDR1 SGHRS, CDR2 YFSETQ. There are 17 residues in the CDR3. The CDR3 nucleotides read TGCGCCAGCAGCTCGGGACTAGCGGGGGCCCTCACAGATACGCAGTATTTT. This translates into CASSSGLAGALTDTQYF. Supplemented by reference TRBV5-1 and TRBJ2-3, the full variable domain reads KAGVTQTPRYLIKTRGQQVTLSCSPISGHRSVSWYQQTPGQGLQFLFEYFSETQRNKGNFPGRFSGRQFSNSRSEMNVSTLELGDSALYLCASSSGLAGALTDTQYFGPGTRLTVL.

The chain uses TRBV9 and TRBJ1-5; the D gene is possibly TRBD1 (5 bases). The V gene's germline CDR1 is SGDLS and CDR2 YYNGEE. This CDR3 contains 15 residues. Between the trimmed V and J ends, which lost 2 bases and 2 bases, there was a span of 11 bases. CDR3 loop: CASSVGGGGNQPQHF. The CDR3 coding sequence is TGTGCCAGCAGCGTCGGTGGGGGTGGCAATCAGCCCCAGCATTTT.

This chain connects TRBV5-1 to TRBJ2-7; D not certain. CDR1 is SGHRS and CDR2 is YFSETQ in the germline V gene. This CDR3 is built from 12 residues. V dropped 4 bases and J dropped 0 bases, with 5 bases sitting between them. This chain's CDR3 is CASSTSSYEQYF. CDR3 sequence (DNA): TGCGCCAGCAGCACGAGCTCCTACGAGCAGTACTTC.

The CDR3 sequence is CASSFPNNYEQYF. The DNA of the CDR3 is TGTGCCAGCAGTTTTCCGAACAACTACGAGCAGTACTTC. The gene calls are TRBV12-3 or TRBV12-4 and TRBJ2-7; D is ambiguous. V was trimmed by 3 bases and J by 3 bases, leaving 9 bases between them. The CDR3 is 13 amino acids.

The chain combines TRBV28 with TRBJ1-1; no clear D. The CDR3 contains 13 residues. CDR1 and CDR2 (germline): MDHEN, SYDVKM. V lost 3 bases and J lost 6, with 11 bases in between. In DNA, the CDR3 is TGTGCCAGCAGTTTGGGAAGCGGATCTGAAGCTTTCTTT. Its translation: CASSLGSGSEAFF. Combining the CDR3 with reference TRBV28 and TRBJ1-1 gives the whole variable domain DVKVTQSSRYLVKRTGEKVFLECVQDMDHENMFWYRQDPGLGLRLIYFSYDVKMKEKGDIPEGYSVSREKKERFSLILESASTNQTSMYLCASSLGSGSEAFFGQGTRLTVV.

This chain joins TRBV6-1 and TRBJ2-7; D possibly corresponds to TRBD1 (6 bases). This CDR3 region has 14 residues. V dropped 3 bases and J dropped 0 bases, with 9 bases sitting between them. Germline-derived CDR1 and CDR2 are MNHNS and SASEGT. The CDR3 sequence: CASSDGTPSYEQYF. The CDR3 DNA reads TGTGCCAGCAGTGATGGGACACCCTCCTACGAGCAGTACTTC.